These T cell receptor beta chains were read from a single sample in a study of blood T cell repertoires in COVID-19. Using immunoSEQ multiplex PCR, the repertoire was profiled, and TCRdb retains in-frame clones only, with some absent. This sample has some 320,000 clones, with around 90% found just once. What was sequenced was PBMCs or T cells enriched from blood (not recorded which). These receptors were collected from a man in his 60s who had recovered from COVID-19. Each CDR3 is given with its conserved first and last residue. The order of the fields is J gene, D gene, clone size, V gene, CDR3 DNA, CDR3 protein. A D gene is named only where the DNA matches it firmly. The size of a clone is reported for some rows only, either as once, few or many, or as a class for expanded clones.

>TRBJ1-2|TRBD1|.|TRBV27
TGTGCCAGCAGCTTAGGGACAGGGGATATAGGCTATGGCTACACCTTC
CASSLGTGDIGYGYTF
>TRBJ2-3|.|.|TRBV5-3
TGTGCCAGAAGCCCGACACCTGAGGGATCAGATACGCAGTATTTT
CARSPTPEGSDTQYF
>TRBJ1-1|.|.|TRBV4-1
TGCGCCAGCAGCCAGCCGGGGGGGAACACTGAAGCTTTCTTT
CASSQPGGNTEAFF
>TRBJ1-3|.|.|TRBV6-5
TGTGCCAGCAATACCAGGGATGGTGGAAACACCATATATTTT
CASNTRDGGNTIYF
>TRBJ2-2|.|once|TRBV2
TGTGCCAGCAGTTATGAGAGGACAAACACCGGGGAGCTGTTTTTT
CASSYERTNTGELFF
>TRBJ2-2|TRBD2|.|TRBV5-1
TGCGCCAGCAGCTCCCAGGGTGCCAGACTAGCGAGGAACACCGGGGAGCTGTTTTTT
CASSSQGARLARNTGELFF
>TRBJ2-1|TRBD2|.|TRBV11-2
TGTGCCAGCAGCTCCCTACTAGCGGGAGTTTTCAATGAGCAGTTCTTC
CASSSLLAGVFNEQFF
>TRBJ1-5|.|.|TRBV7-9
TGTGCCAGCAGCTTAGAAAGCCGGCAGCCCCAGCATTTT
CASSLESRQPQHF
>TRBJ1-5|.|.|TRBV28
TGTGCCAGCAGGAGCTTCGACTTTTCCGACAATCAGCCCCAGCATTTT
CASRSFDFSDNQPQHF
>TRBJ2-7|TRBD2|.|TRBV6-5
TGTGCCAGCAGCGTGACTAGCGGGACTTTCTACGAGCAGTACTTC
CASSVTSGTFYEQYF
>TRBJ2-1|TRBD2|.|TRBV7-3
TGTGCCAGCAGCCACCTTAGCGGGAACTCCTACAATGAGCAGTTCTTC
CASSHLSGNSYNEQFF
>TRBJ2-5|TRBD2|.|TRBV19
TGTGCCAGTCGACTAGCGGCGTACCAAGAGACCCAGTACTTC
CASRLAAYQETQYF
>TRBJ1-1|TRBD1|.|TRBV4-1
TGCGCCAGCAGCCAACGGACAGGGCGGAACACTGAAGCTTTCTTT
CASSQRTGRNTEAFF
>TRBJ2-7|.|many|TRBV12-2
TGTGCAAGTCGCTTACGCCGCGGAAGGGAGGAGCAGTACTTC
CASRLRRGREEQYF
>TRBJ1-1|.|.|TRBV7-3
TGTGCCAGCAGCCTACGGGGGAGGAACACTGAAGCTTTCTTT
CASSLRGRNTEAFF
>TRBJ2-7|TRBD2|.|TRBV11-2
TGTGCCAGCAGCTTAGAAGCGGGAGGGATCCACGAGCAGTACTTC
CASSLEAGGIHEQYF
>TRBJ1-5|.|.|TRBV28
TGTGCCAGCAGTCCCTCCCCGGGGGGCTTTAATCCCCAGCATTTT
CASSPSPGGFNPQHF
>TRBJ2-7|.|.|TRBV28
TGTGCCAGCAGTACTTTTGGGGGAGGCCGATCCTACGAGCAGTACTTC
CASSTFGGGRSYEQYF
>TRBJ2-7|TRBD2|.|TRBV28
TGTGCCAGCAGCAATGGACTAGCGGGAGTAGTGTACGAGCAGTACTTC
CASSNGLAGVVYEQYF
>TRBJ1-3|.|.|TRBV7-2
TGTGCCAGCAGCTTAGTAGAATACTGGAGACAGACCTCTGGAAACACCATATATTTT
CASSLVEYWRQTSGNTIYF
>TRBJ2-1|TRBD1|.|TRBV18
TGTGCCAGCTCACCGGGACAGAGGGTATTCACTGAGCAGTTCTTC
CASSPGQRVFTEQFF
>TRBJ2-3|.|.|TRBV5-1
TGCGCCAGCAGCTTGGCCAAAGATACGCAGTATTTT
CASSLAKDTQYF
>TRBJ2-7|TRBD1|.|TRBV28
TGTGCCAGCAGGAGACACAGGGGAAGGTCCTACGAGCAGTACTTC
CASRRHRGRSYEQYF
>TRBJ1-6|TRBD1|once|TRBV9
TGTGCCAGCAGCGTAGCTCAGGGGGATTCACCCCTCCACTTT
CASSVAQGDSPLHF
>TRBJ2-5|.|.|TRBV9
TGTGCCAGCAGCGTTGGCGGAGTCCAAGAGACCCAGTACTTC
CASSVGGVQETQYF
>TRBJ2-1|.|.|TRBV7-9
TGTGCCACCAAGGGACTGACGGGAATCAATGAGCAGTTCTTC
CATKGLTGINEQFF
>TRBJ1-5|.|.|TRBV5-1
TGCGCCAGCAGCTGGGCGGGAGGGGATCAGCCCCAGCATTTT
CASSWAGGDQPQHF
>TRBJ2-7|TRBD2|.|TRBV5-4
TGTGCCAGCAGCTTGGGCGGGAGGGCTCGAAGTAACTACGAGCAGTACTTC
CASSLGGRARSNYEQYF
>TRBJ2-7|.|.|TRBV2
TGTGCCAGCAGCGAATATTACGAGCAGTACTTC
CASSEYYEQYF
>TRBJ1-1|.|once|TRBV19
TGTGCCAGTAGTGCCCGAGGGGGAGTGGAGGCTTTCTTT
CASSARGGVEAFF